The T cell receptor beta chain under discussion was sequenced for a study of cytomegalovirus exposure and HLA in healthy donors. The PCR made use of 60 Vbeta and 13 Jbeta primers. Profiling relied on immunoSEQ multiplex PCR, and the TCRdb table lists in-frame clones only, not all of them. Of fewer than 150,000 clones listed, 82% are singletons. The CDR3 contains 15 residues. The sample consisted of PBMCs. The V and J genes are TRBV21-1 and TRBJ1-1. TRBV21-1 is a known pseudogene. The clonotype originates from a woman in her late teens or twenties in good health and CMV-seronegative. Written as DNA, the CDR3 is TGTGCCAGCAGCAAAGTAGGGGTGGGGGGCACTGAAGCTTTCTTT. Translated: CASSKVGVGGTEAFF.